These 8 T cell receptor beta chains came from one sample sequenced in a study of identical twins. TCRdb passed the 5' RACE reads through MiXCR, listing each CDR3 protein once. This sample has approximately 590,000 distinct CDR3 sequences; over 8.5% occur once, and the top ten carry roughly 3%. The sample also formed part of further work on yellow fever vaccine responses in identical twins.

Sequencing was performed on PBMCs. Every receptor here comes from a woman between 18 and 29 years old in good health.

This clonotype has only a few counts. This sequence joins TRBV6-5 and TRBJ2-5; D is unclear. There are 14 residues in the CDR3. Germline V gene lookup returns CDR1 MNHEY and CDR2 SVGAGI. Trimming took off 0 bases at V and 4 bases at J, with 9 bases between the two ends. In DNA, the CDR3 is TGTGCCAGCAGTTACTCCCAGGCCGGAGAGACCCAGTACTTC. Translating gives CASSYSQAGETQYF.

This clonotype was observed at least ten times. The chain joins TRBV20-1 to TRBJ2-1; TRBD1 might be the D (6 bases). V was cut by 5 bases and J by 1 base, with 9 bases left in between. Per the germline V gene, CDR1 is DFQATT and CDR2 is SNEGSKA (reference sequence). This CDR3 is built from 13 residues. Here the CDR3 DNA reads TGCAGTGCTCCGGGACAATCCTACAATGAGCAGTTCTTC. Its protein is CSAPGQSYNEQFF.

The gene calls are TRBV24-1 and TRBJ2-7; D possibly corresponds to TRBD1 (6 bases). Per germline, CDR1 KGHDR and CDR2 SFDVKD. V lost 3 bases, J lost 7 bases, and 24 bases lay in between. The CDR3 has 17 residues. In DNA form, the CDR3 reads TGTGCCACCAGTGATGCCCGAGCGACAGGATCTCCGCTGGAGCAGTACTTC. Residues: CATSDARATGSPLEQYF.

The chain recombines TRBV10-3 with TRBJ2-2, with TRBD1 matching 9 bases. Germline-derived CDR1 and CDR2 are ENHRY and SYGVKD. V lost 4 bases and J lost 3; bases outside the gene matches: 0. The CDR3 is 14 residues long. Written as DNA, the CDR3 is TGTGCCATCAGTGGACAGGGGGACACCGGGGAGCTGTTTTTT. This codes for CAISGQGDTGELFF.

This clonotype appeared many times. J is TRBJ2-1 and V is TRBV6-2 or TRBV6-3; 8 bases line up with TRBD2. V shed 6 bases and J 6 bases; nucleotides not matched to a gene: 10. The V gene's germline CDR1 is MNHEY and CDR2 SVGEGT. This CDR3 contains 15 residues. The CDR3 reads CASRPPGLGGNEQFF. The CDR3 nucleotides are TGTGCCAGCAGGCCACCGGGACTAGGAGGCAATGAGCAGTTCTTC.

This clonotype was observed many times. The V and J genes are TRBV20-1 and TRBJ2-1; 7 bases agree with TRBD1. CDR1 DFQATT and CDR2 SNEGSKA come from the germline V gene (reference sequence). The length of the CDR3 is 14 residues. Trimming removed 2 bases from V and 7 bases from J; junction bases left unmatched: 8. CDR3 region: CSARLRQGWNEQFF. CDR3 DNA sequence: TGCAGTGCTAGACTACGACAGGGATGGAATGAGCAGTTCTTC.

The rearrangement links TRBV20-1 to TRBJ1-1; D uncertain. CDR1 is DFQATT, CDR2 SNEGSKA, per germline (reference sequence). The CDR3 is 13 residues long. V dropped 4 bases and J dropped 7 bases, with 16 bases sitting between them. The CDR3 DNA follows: TGCAGTGCTATTGTACAGACCCAGGTTGAAGCTTTCTTT. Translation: CSAIVQTQVEAFF.

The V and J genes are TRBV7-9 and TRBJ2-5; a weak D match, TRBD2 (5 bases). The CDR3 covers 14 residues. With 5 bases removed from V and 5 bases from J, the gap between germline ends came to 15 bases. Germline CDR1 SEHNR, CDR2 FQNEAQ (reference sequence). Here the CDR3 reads CASSPTSKAETQYF. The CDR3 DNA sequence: TGTGCCAGCAGCCCCACTAGTAAGGCGGAGACCCAGTACTTC.